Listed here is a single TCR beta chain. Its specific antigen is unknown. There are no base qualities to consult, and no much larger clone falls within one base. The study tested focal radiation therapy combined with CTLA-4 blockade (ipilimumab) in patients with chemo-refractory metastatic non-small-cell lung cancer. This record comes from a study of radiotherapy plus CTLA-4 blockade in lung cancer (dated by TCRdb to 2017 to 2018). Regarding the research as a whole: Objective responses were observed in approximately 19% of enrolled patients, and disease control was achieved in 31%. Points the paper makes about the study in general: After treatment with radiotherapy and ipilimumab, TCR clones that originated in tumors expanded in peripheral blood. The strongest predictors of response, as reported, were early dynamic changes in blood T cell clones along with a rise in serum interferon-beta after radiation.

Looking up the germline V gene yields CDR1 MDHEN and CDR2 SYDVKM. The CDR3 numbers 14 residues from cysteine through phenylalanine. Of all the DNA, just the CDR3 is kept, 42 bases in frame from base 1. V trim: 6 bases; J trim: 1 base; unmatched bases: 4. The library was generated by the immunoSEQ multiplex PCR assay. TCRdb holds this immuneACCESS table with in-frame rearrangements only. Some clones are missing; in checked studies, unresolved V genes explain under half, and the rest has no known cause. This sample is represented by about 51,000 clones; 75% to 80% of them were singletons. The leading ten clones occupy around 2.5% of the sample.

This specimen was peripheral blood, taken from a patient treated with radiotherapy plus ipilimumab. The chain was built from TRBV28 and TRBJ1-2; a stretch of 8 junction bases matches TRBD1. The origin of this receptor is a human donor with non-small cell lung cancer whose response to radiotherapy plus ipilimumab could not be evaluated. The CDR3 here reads CASSPDRVNYGYTF. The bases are TGTGCCAGCAGCCCGGACAGGGTTAACTATGGCTACACCTTC.